This T cell receptor (beta chain) derives from a study of T cell responses to AZD1222 COVID-19 vaccine. Whole-study findings and limits: CD4 TCRs linked to vaccination spanned spike, dominating at 160-218 and 743-854.

This clone has only one observation. The antigen remains undetermined. This CDR3 has 13 amino acids. V was cut by 5 bases and J by 5 bases, with 12 bases left in between. Looked up from germline, CDR1 is LNHDA and CDR2 is SQIVND (reference sequence). Some clones are missing from TCRdb's copy, which holds only in-frame ones; the method was immunoSEQ multiplex PCR. The sample yields about 120,000 clones, under 95% seen once. J is TRBJ1-2 and V is TRBV19; TRBD1 is a possible D gene (5 bases). This material consisted of peripheral blood, taken 28 days after the second AZD1222 dose. This receptor was identified in an adult who received the AZD1222 COVID-19 vaccine. CDR3 region: CASSQGPLYGYTF. The DNA of the CDR3 is TGTGCCAGTAGTCAGGGTCCCCTTTATGGCTACACCTTC.